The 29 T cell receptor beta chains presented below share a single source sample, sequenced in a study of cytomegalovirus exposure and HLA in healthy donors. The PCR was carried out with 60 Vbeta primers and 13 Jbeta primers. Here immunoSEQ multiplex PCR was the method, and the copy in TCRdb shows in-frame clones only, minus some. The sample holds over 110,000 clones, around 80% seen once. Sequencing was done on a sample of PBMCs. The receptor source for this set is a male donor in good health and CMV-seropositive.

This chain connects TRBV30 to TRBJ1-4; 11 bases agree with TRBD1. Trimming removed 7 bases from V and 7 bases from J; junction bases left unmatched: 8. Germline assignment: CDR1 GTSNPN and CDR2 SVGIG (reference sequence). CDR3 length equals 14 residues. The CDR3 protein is CAFGQGAVSEKLFF. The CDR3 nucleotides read TGTGCCTTCGGACAGGGGGCCGTTAGTGAAAAACTGTTTTTT.

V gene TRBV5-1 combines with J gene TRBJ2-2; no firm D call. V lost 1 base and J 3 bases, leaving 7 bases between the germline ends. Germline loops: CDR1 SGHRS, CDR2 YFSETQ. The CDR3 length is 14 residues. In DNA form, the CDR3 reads TGCGCCAGCAGCTTGATTCCTGACACCGGGGAGCTGTTTTTT. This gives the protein CASSLIPDTGELFF.

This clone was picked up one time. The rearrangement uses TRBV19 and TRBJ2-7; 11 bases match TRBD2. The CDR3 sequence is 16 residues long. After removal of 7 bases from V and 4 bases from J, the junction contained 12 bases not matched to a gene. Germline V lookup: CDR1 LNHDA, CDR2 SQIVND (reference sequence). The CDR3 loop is CASKTSGVTGAYEQYF. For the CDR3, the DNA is TGTGCCAGTAAGACTAGCGGGGTCACCGGTGCGTACGAGCAGTACTTC.

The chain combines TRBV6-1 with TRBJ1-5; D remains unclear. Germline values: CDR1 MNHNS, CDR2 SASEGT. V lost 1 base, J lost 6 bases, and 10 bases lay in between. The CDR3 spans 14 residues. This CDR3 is CASSEVWSSQPQHF. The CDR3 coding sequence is TGTGCCAGCAGTGAAGTTTGGAGTTCTCAGCCCCAGCATTTT.

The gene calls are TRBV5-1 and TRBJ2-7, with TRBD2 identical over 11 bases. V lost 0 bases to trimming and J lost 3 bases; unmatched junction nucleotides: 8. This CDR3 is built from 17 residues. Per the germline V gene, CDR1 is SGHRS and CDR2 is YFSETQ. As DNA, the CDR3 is TGCGCCAGCAGCTTGGCGGCTAGCGGGGGGCTATACTACGAGCAGTACTTC. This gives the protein CASSLAASGGLYYEQYF.

CDR3 loop: CAIRAGANNEQFF. In DNA form, the CDR3 reads TGTGCCATCAGGGCGGGAGCGAATAATGAGCAGTTCTTC. The rearrangement joins TRBV10-3 to TRBJ2-1, with TRBD2 matching 7 bases. The CDR3 loop spans 13 amino acids. Germline V gene lookup returns CDR1 ENHRY and CDR2 SYGVKD. J was trimmed by 7 bases and V by 6 bases; bases with no gene match: 6.

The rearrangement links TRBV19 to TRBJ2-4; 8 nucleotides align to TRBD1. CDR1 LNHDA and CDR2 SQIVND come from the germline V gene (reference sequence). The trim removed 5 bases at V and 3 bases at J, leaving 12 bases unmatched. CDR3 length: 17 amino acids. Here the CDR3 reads CASSPDPGGQGKNIQYF. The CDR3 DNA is TGTGCCAGTAGTCCGGACCCAGGGGGCCAGGGCAAAAACATTCAGTACTTC.

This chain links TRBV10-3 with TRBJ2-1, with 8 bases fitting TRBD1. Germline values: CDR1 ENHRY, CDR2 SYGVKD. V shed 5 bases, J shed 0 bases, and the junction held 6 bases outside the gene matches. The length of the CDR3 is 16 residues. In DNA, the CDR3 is TGTGCCATCAGTAAGACAGGGGCGGTCTCCTACAATGAGCAGTTCTTC. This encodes CAISKTGAVSYNEQFF.

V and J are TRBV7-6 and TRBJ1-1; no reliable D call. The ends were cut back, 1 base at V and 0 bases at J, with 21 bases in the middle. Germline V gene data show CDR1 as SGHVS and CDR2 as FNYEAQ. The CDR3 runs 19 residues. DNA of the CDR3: TGTGCCAGCAGCTTAGGGGGAGCAGACGAAATAACATTGAACACTGAAGCTTTCTTT. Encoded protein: CASSLGGADEITLNTEAFF.

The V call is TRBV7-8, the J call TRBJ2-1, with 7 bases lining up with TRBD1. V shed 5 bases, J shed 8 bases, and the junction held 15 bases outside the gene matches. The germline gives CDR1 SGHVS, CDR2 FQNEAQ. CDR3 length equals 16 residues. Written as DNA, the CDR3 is TGTGCCAGCAGCAGCCCATCCGGGACAGTAGGCGATGAGCAGTTCTTC. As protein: CASSSPSGTVGDEQFF. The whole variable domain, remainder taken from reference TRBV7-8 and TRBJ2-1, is GAGVSQSPRYKVAKRGQDVALRCDPISGHVSLFWYQQALGQGPEFLTYFQNEAQLDKSGLPSDRFFAERPEGSVSTLKIQRTQQEDSAVYLCASSSPSGTVGDEQFFGPGTRLTVL.

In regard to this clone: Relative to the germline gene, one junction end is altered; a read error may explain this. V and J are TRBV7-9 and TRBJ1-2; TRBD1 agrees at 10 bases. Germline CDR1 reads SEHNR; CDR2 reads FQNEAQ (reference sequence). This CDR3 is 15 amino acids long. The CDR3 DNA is TGTGCCACCAGCAACTCGACAGGGGGCAGGGGTGGCTACACCTTC. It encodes CATSNSTGGRGGYTF.

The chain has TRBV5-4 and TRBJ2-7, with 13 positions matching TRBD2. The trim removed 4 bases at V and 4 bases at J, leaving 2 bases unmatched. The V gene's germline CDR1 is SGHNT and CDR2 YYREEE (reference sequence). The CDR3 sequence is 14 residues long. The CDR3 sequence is CASSQLAGGYEQYF. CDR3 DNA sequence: TGTGCCAGCAGCCAACTAGCGGGGGGGTACGAGCAGTACTTC. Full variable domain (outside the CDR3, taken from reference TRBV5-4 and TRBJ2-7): ETGVTQSPTHLIKTRGQQVTLRCSSQSGHNTVSWYQQALGQGPQFIFQYYREEENGRGNFPPRFSGLQFPNYSSELNVNALELDDSALYLCASSQLAGGYEQYFGPGTRLTVT.

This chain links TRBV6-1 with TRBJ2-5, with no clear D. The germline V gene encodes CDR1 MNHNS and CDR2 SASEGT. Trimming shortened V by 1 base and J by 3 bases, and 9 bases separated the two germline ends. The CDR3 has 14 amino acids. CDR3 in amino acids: CASSEDLRKETQYF. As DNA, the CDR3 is TGTGCCAGCAGTGAAGATCTCAGAAAAGAGACCCAGTACTTC.

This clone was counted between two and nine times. The CDR3 loop is CAISELTGEFYNEQFF. CDR3 nucleotide sequence: TGTGCCATCAGTGAGCTGACAGGGGAATTCTACAATGAGCAGTTCTTC. This sequence joins TRBV10-3 and TRBJ2-1; 8 bases are a match to TRBD1. V gave up 2 bases and J gave up 3 bases; unmatched junction bases: 6. Germline lookup yields CDR1 ENHRY and CDR2 SYGVKD. The length of the CDR3 is 16 residues.

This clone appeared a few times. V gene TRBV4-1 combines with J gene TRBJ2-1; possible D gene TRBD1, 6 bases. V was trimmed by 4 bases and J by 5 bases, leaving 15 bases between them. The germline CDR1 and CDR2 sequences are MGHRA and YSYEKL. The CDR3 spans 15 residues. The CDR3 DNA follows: TGCGCCAGCAGCCTACAGGGCCTAACCAACAATGAGCAGTTCTTC. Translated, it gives CASSLQGLTNNEQFF.

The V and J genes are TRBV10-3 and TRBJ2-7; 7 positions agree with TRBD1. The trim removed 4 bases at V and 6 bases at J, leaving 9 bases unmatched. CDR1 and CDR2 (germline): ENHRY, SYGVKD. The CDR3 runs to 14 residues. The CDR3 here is CAISVQGGLGEQYF. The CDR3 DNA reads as TGTGCCATCAGTGTTCAAGGGGGCTTAGGCGAGCAGTACTTC.

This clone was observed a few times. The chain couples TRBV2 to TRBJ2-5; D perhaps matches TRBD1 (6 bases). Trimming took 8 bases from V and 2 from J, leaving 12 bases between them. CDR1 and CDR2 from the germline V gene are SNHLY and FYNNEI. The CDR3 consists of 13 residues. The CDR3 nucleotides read TGTGCCAGCTCCGACAGGTCACAAGAGACCCAGTACTTC. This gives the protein CASSDRSQETQYF.

In DNA, the CDR3 is TGTGCCAGTAGTCTGGTCCTAGGAGACTACAATGAGCAGTTCTTC. As protein: CASSLVLGDYNEQFF. V and J are TRBV19 and TRBJ2-1; no reliable D call. This CDR3 contains 15 residues. CDR1 is LNHDA and CDR2 is SQIVND in the germline V gene (reference sequence). Trimming shortened V by 5 bases and J by 3 bases, and 14 bases separated the two germline ends.

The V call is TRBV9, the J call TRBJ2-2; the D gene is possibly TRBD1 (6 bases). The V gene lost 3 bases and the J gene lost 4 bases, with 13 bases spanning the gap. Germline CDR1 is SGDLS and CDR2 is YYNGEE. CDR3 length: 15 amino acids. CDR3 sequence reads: CASSGDTFPTGELFF. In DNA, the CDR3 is TGTGCCAGCAGCGGGGACACCTTTCCCACCGGGGAGCTGTTTTTT.

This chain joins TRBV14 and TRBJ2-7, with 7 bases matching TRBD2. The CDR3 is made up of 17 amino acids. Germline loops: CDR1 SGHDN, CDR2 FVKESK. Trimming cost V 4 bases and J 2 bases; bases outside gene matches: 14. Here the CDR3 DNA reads TGTGCCAGCAGCCCCGGAGGGCTAGCGGATACCACCTACGAGCAGTACTTC. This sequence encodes CASSPGGLADTTYEQYF.

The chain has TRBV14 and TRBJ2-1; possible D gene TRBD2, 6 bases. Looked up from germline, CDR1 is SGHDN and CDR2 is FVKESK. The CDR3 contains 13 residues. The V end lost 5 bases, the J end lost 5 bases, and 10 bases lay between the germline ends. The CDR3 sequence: CASSFGSHNEQFF. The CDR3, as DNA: TGTGCCAGCAGCTTCGGGAGTCACAATGAGCAGTTCTTC.

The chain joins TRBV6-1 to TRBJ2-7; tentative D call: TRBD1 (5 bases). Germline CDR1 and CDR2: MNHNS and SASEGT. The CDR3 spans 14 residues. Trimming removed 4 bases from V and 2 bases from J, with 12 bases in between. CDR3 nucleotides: TGTGCCAGCAGTGCCTGGGGCAGGCCCTACGAGCAGTACTTC. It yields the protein CASSAWGRPYEQYF.

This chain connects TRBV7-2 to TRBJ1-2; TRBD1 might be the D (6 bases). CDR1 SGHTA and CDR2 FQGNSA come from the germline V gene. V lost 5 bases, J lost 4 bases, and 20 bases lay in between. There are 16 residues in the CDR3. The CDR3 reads CASSQTGDPSSYGYTF. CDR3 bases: TGTGCCAGCAGCCAGACAGGAGACCCATCTAGCTATGGCTACACCTTC.

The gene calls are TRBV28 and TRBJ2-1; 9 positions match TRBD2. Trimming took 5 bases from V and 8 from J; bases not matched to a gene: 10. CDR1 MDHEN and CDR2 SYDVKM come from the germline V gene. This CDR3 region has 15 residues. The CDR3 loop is CASSPISGSLDEQFF. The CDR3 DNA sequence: TGTGCCAGCAGTCCGATTAGCGGGAGTTTGGATGAGCAGTTCTTC.

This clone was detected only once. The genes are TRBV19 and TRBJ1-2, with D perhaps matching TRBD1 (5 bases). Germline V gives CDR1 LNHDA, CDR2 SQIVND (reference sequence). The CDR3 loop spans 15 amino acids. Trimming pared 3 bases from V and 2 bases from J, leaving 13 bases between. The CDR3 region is CASSIALAGNYGYTF. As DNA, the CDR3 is TGTGCCAGTAGTATTGCTTTGGCAGGGAACTATGGCTACACCTTC.

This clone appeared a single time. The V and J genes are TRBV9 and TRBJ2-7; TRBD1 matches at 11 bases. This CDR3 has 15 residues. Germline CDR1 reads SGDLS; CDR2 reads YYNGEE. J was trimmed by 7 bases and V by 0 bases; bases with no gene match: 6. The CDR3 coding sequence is TGTGCCAGCAGCGTAGGGGACAGGGGGATGAGGGAGCAGTACTTC. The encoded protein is CASSVGDRGMREQYF.

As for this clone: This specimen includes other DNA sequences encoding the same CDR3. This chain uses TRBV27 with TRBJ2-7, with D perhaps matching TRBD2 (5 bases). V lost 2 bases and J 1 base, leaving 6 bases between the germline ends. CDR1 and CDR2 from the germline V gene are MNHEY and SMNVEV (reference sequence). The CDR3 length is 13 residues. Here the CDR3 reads CASSLTGSYEQYF. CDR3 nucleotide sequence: TGTGCCAGCAGTTTAACGGGGTCCTACGAGCAGTACTTC.

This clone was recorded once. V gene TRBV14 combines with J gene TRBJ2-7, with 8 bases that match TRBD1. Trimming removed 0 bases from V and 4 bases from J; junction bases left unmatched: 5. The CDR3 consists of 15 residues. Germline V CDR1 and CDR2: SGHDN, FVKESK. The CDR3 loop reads CASSQDPNRGYEQYF. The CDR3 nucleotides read TGTGCCAGCAGCCAAGATCCCAACAGGGGGTACGAGCAGTACTTC.

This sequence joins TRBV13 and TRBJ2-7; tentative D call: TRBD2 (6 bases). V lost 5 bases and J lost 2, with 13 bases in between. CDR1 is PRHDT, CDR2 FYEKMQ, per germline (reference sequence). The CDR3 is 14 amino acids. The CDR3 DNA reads TGTGCCAGCAGCCTCGGGCGGGGCGCCTACGAGCAGTACTTC. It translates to CASSLGRGAYEQYF.